Below are 26 T cell receptor beta chains sequenced from a single sample in a study of cytomegalovirus exposure and HLA in healthy donors. The primer mix had 60 Vbeta and 13 Jbeta primers. The table came from immunoSEQ multiplex PCR; TCRdb's copy has only in-frame clones and leaves some out. The repertoire holds roughly 150,000 clones, with over 75% as singletons. The sequenced sample consisted of PBMCs. The receptor source for this set is a man aged 50 to 60 in good health and CMV-seropositive.

The rearrangement links TRBV19 to TRBJ1-1; 8 bases map to TRBD1. CDR3 size: 16 residues. After removal of 1 base from V and 1 base from J, the junction contained 5 bases not matched to a gene. CDR1 and CDR2 from the germline V gene are LNHDA and SQIVND (reference sequence). The CDR3 loop reads CASSIGRDRPNTEAFF. CDR3 coding DNA: TGTGCCAGTAGTATAGGGAGGGACAGGCCGAACACTGAAGCTTTCTTT.

V is TRBV6-1 and J is TRBJ2-1, with 10 bases fitting TRBD2. The CDR3 sequence is 11 residues long. Germline assignment: CDR1 MNHNS and CDR2 SASEGT. Trimming took 4 bases from V and 16 from J; bases not matched to a gene: 4. The CDR3 loop is CASSGGTSEFF. CDR3 nucleotide sequence: TGTGCCAGCAGTGGCGGGACTAGCGAATTCTTC.

This chain joins TRBV6-1 and TRBJ2-3, with D possibly TRBD2 on 5 matching bases. CDR3 length: 9 residues. The ends were cut back, 7 bases at V and 12 bases at J, with 8 bases in the middle. Germline V gene lookup returns CDR1 MNHNS and CDR2 SASEGT. Here the CDR3 reads CASKGGQYF. In nucleotides, the CDR3 is TGTGCCAGCAAAGGAGGCCAGTATTTT.

This clone was counted a few times. The chain is built from TRBV7-9 and TRBJ1-1, with 8 bases aligning to TRBD1. Germline V CDR1 and CDR2: SEHNR, FQNEAQ (reference sequence). With 6 bases clipped from V and 5 bases from J, the junction kept 5 bases outside the gene matches. The CDR3 has 13 residues. The chain's CDR3 is CASRTQGGTEAFF. The CDR3 DNA sequence: TGTGCCAGCAGGACACAGGGGGGGACTGAAGCTTTCTTT.

This clone was observed a few times. The V call is TRBV9, the J call TRBJ2-7; 9 bases map to TRBD1. This CDR3 has 20 residues. V shed 4 bases, J shed 7 bases, and the junction held 27 bases outside the gene matches. Looked up from germline, CDR1 is SGDLS and CDR2 is YYNGEE. This CDR3 is CASSPRAPGTGSRSGGEQYF. In nucleotides, the CDR3 is TGTGCCAGCAGCCCGCGGGCCCCCGGGACAGGGAGCCGGAGTGGGGGGGAGCAGTACTTC.

V and J are TRBV19 and TRBJ1-2, with a tentative D call TRBD1 (6 bases). This CDR3 has 13 amino acids. Trimming removed 0 bases at V and 4 bases at J, with 6 bases between. Per the germline V gene, CDR1 is LNHDA and CDR2 is SQIVND (reference sequence). CDR3 protein: CASSIETGYGYTF. The CDR3, as DNA: TGTGCCAGTAGTATAGAGACAGGCTATGGCTACACCTTC.

Only one count was recorded for this clone. Here the CDR3 DNA reads TGTGCCAGCAGCCGGATGGGGAGGGATGAAGCTTTCTTT. Translated: CASSRMGRDEAFF. The chain couples TRBV28 to TRBJ1-1; D not certain. Trimming cost V 6 bases and J 7 bases, with 15 bases left between them. The CDR3 loop spans 13 amino acids. The germline CDR1 and CDR2 sequences are MDHEN and SYDVKM.

V gene TRBV2 combines with J gene TRBJ1-6, with 7 bases lining up with TRBD1. V shed 5 bases and J 7 bases; nucleotides not matched to a gene: 8. Germline CDR1 reads SNHLY; CDR2 reads FYNNEI. CDR3 length: 15 amino acids. CDR3 bases: TGTGCCAGCAGTACACAGGGGATTGGGAATTCACCCCTCCACTTT. Its translation: CASSTQGIGNSPLHF.

V usage is TRBV7-3 and J usage is TRBJ2-7, with TRBD1 matching over 7 bases. V shed 2 bases, J shed 4 bases, and the junction held 8 bases outside the gene matches. The CDR3 has 15 amino acids. Germline V gene sequence: CDR1 SGHTA, CDR2 FQGTGA. The DNA of the CDR3 is TGTGCCAGCAGCTTAGACGGGACAGCTGGTTACGAGCAGTACTTC. Protein sequence: CASSLDGTAGYEQYF.

The V gene is TRBV18, the J gene TRBJ1-6; 10 bases are shared with TRBD1. V shed 4 bases and J 7 bases; nucleotides not matched to a gene: 1. The CDR3 extends over 14 amino acids. Germline CDR1 KGHSH, CDR2 LQKENI. The CDR3 bases are TGTGCCAGCTCACGGACAGGGGGGAATTCACCCCTCCACTTT. It specifies CASSRTGGNSPLHF.

This chain connects TRBV18 to TRBJ1-1; TRBD1 matches 11 bases. Looked up from germline, CDR1 is KGHSH and CDR2 is LQKENI. The V and J ends lost 1 base and 3 bases, in that order; junction bases with no gene match: 7. CDR3 length equals 17 residues. The CDR3 nucleotides read TGTGCCAGCTCACCACGATGGACAGGGGGCCCTGACACTGAAGCTTTCTTT. Protein sequence: CASSPRWTGGPDTEAFF.

The chain carries TRBV19 and TRBJ2-7; 7 bases agree with TRBD2. Germline V gene lookup returns CDR1 LNHDA and CDR2 SQIVND (reference sequence). The CDR3 spans 16 residues. J lost 2 bases, V lost 4 bases, and 11 bases had no gene match. For the CDR3, the DNA is TGTGCCAGTAGTACCCGGACTAGAGGGTGGGCCTACGAGCAGTACTTC. It encodes CASSTRTRGWAYEQYF.

This clone was observed a few times. The CDR3 region is CASSAPTSGANNEQFF. Written as DNA, the CDR3 is TGTGCCAGCAGCGCACCGACTAGCGGGGCCAACAATGAGCAGTTCTTC. J is TRBJ2-1 and V is TRBV9, with TRBD2 matching over 11 bases. V was clipped by 3 bases and J by 5 bases; unmatched bases: 7. The CDR3 extends over 16 amino acids. Germline values: CDR1 SGDLS, CDR2 YYNGEE.

The chain is built from TRBV6-6 and TRBJ2-2; the D gene is possibly TRBD2 (6 bases). From germline, CDR1 is MNHNY and CDR2 SVGAGI (reference sequence). The CDR3 has 16 amino acids. V lost 0 bases, J lost 4 bases, and 12 bases lay in between. The chain's CDR3 is CASSYSPGVSTGELFF. CDR3 DNA: TGTGCCAGCAGTTACTCCCCGGGAGTTAGCACCGGGGAGCTGTTTTTT.

Only a few counts were recorded for this clone. V gene TRBV6-1 combines with J gene TRBJ2-3; D possibly corresponds to TRBD2 (5 bases). This CDR3 is 14 amino acids long. Trimming pared 9 bases from V and 8 bases from J, leaving 21 bases between. CDR1 is MNHNS and CDR2 is SASEGT in the germline V gene. Here the CDR3 reads CASILATHTGTQYF. The CDR3 bases are TGTGCCAGTATTCTAGCAACTCATACCGGTACGCAGTATTTT.

The rearrangement uses TRBV6-7 and TRBJ1-2; D uncertain. TRBV6-7 is labeled an ORF, and its function is uncertain. The CDR3 sequence is 15 residues long. V lost 0 bases and J 4 bases, leaving 12 bases between the germline ends. This chain's CDR3 is CASSYSTPRAYGYTF. CDR3 nucleotides: TGTGCCAGCAGTTACTCGACTCCCAGAGCCTATGGCTACACCTTC.

The CDR3 DNA follows: TGTGCCAGCAGTGGCTCACACCTTAGCACAGATACGCAGTATTTT. As protein: CASSGSHLSTDTQYF. The J gene is TRBJ2-3, the V gene TRBV28; D remains ambiguous. The length of the CDR3 is 15 residues. CDR1 MDHEN and CDR2 SYDVKM come from the germline V gene. Trimming shortened V by 5 bases and J by 0 bases, and 12 bases separated the two germline ends. Full variable domain (missing parts from reference TRBV28 and TRBJ2-3): DVKVTQSSRYLVKRTGEKVFLECVQDMDHENMFWYRQDPGLGLRLIYFSYDVKMKEKGDIPEGYSVSREKKERFSLILESASTNQTSMYLCASSGSHLSTDTQYFGPGTRLTVL.

The CDR3 DNA is TGTGCCAGCAGCCAAGACAGGGCGGGTCAAATTCAGTACTTC. It codes for CASSQDRAGQIQYF. This chain connects TRBV7-2 to TRBJ2-4, with 7 bases matching TRBD1. This CDR3 spans 14 amino acids. V trimming: 5 bases; J trimming: 10 bases; junction bases outside the gene matches: 11. From germline, CDR1 is SGHTA and CDR2 FQGNSA.

This sequence joins TRBV18 and TRBJ1-2; TRBD1 aligns across 10 bases. Looked up from germline, CDR1 is KGHSH and CDR2 is LQKENI. V trimming: 2 bases; J trimming: 8 bases; junction bases outside the gene matches: 5. This CDR3 has 14 amino acids. CDR3 in DNA: TGTGCCAGCTCACCAGGACAGGGGGTAACCGGCTACACCTTC. Residues: CASSPGQGVTGYTF.

This clone has just one count. The rearrangement uses TRBV28 and TRBJ2-5; TRBD1 aligns across 7 bases. Trimming cost V 6 bases and J 1 base; bases outside gene matches: 5. The CDR3 sequence is 14 residues long. Germline values: CDR1 MDHEN, CDR2 SYDVKM. CDR3 region: CASRLGQAQETQYF. The CDR3 DNA sequence: TGTGCCAGCAGGCTCGGACAGGCCCAAGAGACCCAGTACTTC.

The chain is built from TRBV9 and TRBJ2-7; 14 positions agree with TRBD2. CDR1 is SGDLS and CDR2 is YYNGEE in the germline V gene. The CDR3 loop spans 15 amino acids. V lost 3 bases, J lost 7 bases, and 6 bases stayed unmatched. This CDR3 reads CASSATGTSGGEQYF. The CDR3 nucleotides read TGTGCCAGCAGCGCCACAGGGACTAGCGGGGGAGAGCAGTACTTC.

This clone is a singleton in its sample. The chain uses TRBV5-1 and TRBJ2-2, with 10 bases aligning to TRBD1. Germline V lookup: CDR1 SGHRS, CDR2 YFSETQ. The ends lost 7 bases at V and 6 bases at J; junction bases unmatched: 6. The CDR3 contains 14 residues. CDR3 amino acids: CASGRQGASGELFF. In DNA form, the CDR3 reads TGCGCCAGCGGGAGACAGGGGGCATCCGGGGAGCTGTTTTTT. Using reference TRBV5-1 and TRBJ2-2 for the parts outside the CDR3, the full variable domain is KAGVTQTPRYLIKTRGQQVTLSCSPISGHRSVSWYQQTPGQGLQFLFEYFSETQRNKGNFPGRFSGRQFSNSRSEMNVSTLELGDSALYLCASGRQGASGELFFGEGSRLTVL.

The J gene is TRBJ1-5, the V gene TRBV28; TRBD1 matches 11 bases. Germline V gives CDR1 MDHEN, CDR2 SYDVKM. The CDR3 consists of 14 residues. J was trimmed by 9 bases and V by 5 bases; bases with no gene match: 6. The CDR3 region is CASSPGQGALPQHF. In DNA, the CDR3 is TGTGCCAGCAGTCCCGGACAGGGGGCTCTGCCCCAGCATTTT.

The chain uses TRBV28 and TRBJ2-3, with a possible D match to TRBD1 (5 bases). Trimming took 3 bases from V and 6 from J, leaving 13 bases between them. The CDR3 covers 14 residues. CDR1 MDHEN and CDR2 SYDVKM come from the germline V gene. The CDR3 protein is CASSFSDAGDTQYF. CDR3 bases: TGTGCCAGCAGTTTCTCGGACGCAGGGGATACGCAGTATTTT.

This clone was detected only a few times. The rearrangement joins TRBV2 to TRBJ2-3, with 8 bases identical to TRBD2. The CDR3 runs 16 residues. Germline V CDR1 and CDR2: SNHLY, FYNNEI. Germline trimming cut 8 bases from V and 2 bases from J; bases unmatched to any gene: 12. The CDR3 DNA reads as TGTGCCAGCCAAACCTTAGCGGGGCGACTCACAGATACGCAGTATTTT. The encoded protein is CASQTLAGRLTDTQYF.

The CDR3 DNA reads TGTGCAAGTCGCCCGCGAACCACTAGTCCCATCTACAATGAGCAGTTCTTC. Protein: CASRPRTTSPIYNEQFF. This chain joins TRBV12-2 and TRBJ2-1; the table gives TRBD2 as D, unverified against the DNA. TRBV12-2 is labeled a pseudogene. CDR3 length: 17 residues.